Described below is a single T cell receptor beta chain sequence and its context. Germline CDR1 is MNHNY and CDR2 is SVGAGI (reference sequence). Trimming removed 5 bases at V and 0 bases at J, with 8 bases between. The CDR3 totals 13 residues. These data come from a study of T cell changes during pregnancy in multiple sclerosis. The method was immunoSEQ multiplex PCR; TCRdb's version includes in-frame clones alone and lacks a portion of them. The table has fewer than 80,000 clones, around nine tenths seen once; the top ten hold just under 0.3%. The receptor was isolated from a female donor in good health, enrolled as a control in a pregnancy study. The rearrangement links TRBV6-6 to TRBJ2-7, with D possibly being TRBD1 (5 bases). The sequences come from CD4+ T cells from peripheral blood mononuclear cells, collected in the third trimester of pregnancy. The chain's CDR3 is CASSPGISYEQYF. The CDR3 DNA is TGTGCCAGCAGTCCAGGGATCTCCTACGAGCAGTACTTC.